This entry lists 15 T cell receptor beta chains sequenced from one sample in a study of control samples from healthy donors and cancer patients. Clones were sequenced by immunoSEQ multiplex PCR, and TCRdb holds only the in-frame ones, with some missing. Here the sample spans approximately 170,000 clones, around 90% being singletons. Specimen: blood. The receptors shown here come from a woman aged 45-60 years in good health.

The J gene is TRBJ2-1, the V gene TRBV10-3, with TRBD1 matching over 7 bases. V shed 3 bases, J shed 5 bases, and the junction held 7 bases outside the gene matches. The germline gives CDR1 ENHRY, CDR2 SYGVKD. CDR3 length: 15 residues. CDR3 DNA sequence: TGTGCCATCAGTGATCTAGGACAGGCAAACAATGAGCAGTTCTTC. Translation: CAISDLGQANNEQFF.

The genes are TRBV6-1 and TRBJ2-4; no reliable D call. CDR1 and CDR2 from the germline V gene are MNHNS and SASEGT. The CDR3 is 13 amino acids. V lost 2 bases to trimming and J lost 6 bases, with 8 bases between them. CDR3 nucleotides: TGTGCCAGCAGTGAAAATGGGCTAAACATTCAGTACTTC. It specifies CASSENGLNIQYF.

This chain links TRBV3-1 (or the pseudogene TRBV3-2) with TRBJ2-3; D is unclear. CDR1 and CDR2 from the germline V gene are LGHDT and YNNKEL (reference sequence). Trimming took off 3 bases at V and 4 bases at J, with 8 bases between the two ends. The CDR3 consists of 13 residues. CDR3 amino acids: CASSQRWADTQYF. The CDR3 bases are TGTGCCAGCAGCCAGAGGTGGGCAGATACGCAGTATTTT.

The genes are TRBV16 and TRBJ2-1; 7 bases fit TRBD2. CDR1 and CDR2 (germline): KGHSY, FQNENV. V was clipped by 2 bases and J by 7 bases; unmatched bases: 8. The CDR3 sequence is 15 residues long. In DNA, the CDR3 is TGTGCCAGCAGCCAACGGAGCGGGGTGGGAAATGAGCAGTTCTTC. Protein product: CASSQRSGVGNEQFF. The variable domain in full, with the rest retrieved from reference TRBV16 and TRBJ2-1, is GEEVAQTPKHLVRGEGQKAKLYCAPIKGHSYVFWYQQVLKNEFKFLISFQNENVFDETGMPKERFSAKCLPNSPCSLEIQATKLEDSAVYFCASSQRSGVGNEQFFGPGTRLTVL.

This chain uses TRBV2 with TRBJ2-7; no reliable D call. Trimming shortened V by 5 bases and J by 7 bases, and 15 bases separated the two germline ends. The germline gives CDR1 SNHLY, CDR2 FYNNEI. The CDR3 has 13 amino acids. The CDR3: CASSRANLWEQYF. CDR3 in DNA: TGTGCCAGCAGTCGAGCCAACCTGTGGGAGCAGTACTTC.

The V and J genes are TRBV6-6 and TRBJ1-3; D gene unclear. The CDR3 extends over 15 amino acids. The ends were cut back, 4 bases at V and 0 bases at J, with 10 bases in the middle. Germline lookup yields CDR1 MNHNY and CDR2 SVGAGI (reference sequence). CDR3 coding DNA: TGTGCCAGCAGTTCTCTAGAGCGCTCTGGAAACACCATATATTTT. Translation gives CASSSLERSGNTIYF.

V and J are TRBV28 and TRBJ2-3; D uncertain. CDR3 length equals 14 residues. Germline assignment: CDR1 MDHEN and CDR2 SYDVKM. V gave up 7 bases and J gave up 8 bases, with 19 bases separating them. CDR3 in DNA: TGTGCCAGCACCCCCAGCTTGGGTGCCAGTACGCAGTATTTT. Amino acids: CASTPSLGASTQYF.

The chain joins TRBV23-1 to TRBJ1-5; D call uncertain. TRBV23-1 carries the ORF label, with uncertain function. The CDR3 consists of 18 residues. Trimming left V 0 bases short and J 3 bases short, with 18 bases between. The CDR3 region is CASSQSPGSVIANQPQHF. The CDR3, as DNA: TGCGCCAGCAGTCAATCCCCGGGCTCGGTCATTGCCAATCAGCCCCAGCATTTT.

This clone was counted once. The chain employs TRBV18 and TRBJ1-6, with a possible D match to TRBD1 (6 bases). The CDR3 covers 15 residues. V lost 1 base to trimming and J lost 6 bases, with 10 bases between them. The V gene's germline CDR1 is KGHSH and CDR2 LQKENI. CDR3 sequence: CASSPQGGPNSPLHF. In DNA, the CDR3 is TGTGCCAGCTCACCACAGGGGGGACCTAATTCACCCCTCCACTTT.

This chain uses TRBV7-2 with TRBJ1-5; the D gene is possibly TRBD1 (5 bases). The CDR3 extends over 16 amino acids. Germline V CDR1 and CDR2: SGHTA, FQGNSA. The V gene lost 5 bases and the J gene lost 0 bases, with 14 bases spanning the gap. The DNA for the CDR3 is TGTGCCAGCAGCCTACCGGGACGGTATAGCAATCAGCCCCAGCATTTT. The encoded protein is CASSLPGRYSNQPQHF.

This chain links TRBV3-1 (or the pseudogene TRBV3-2) with TRBJ1-5; no clear D. The CDR3 contains 12 residues. The V gene lost 5 bases and the J gene lost 2 bases, with 4 bases spanning the gap. Per germline, CDR1 LGHDT and CDR2 YNNKEL (reference sequence). CDR3: CASSTRNQPQHF. The CDR3 DNA reads as TGTGCCAGCAGCACTCGCAATCAGCCCCAGCATTTT.

V gene TRBV5-1 combines with J gene TRBJ1-1; D possibly corresponds to TRBD1 (5 bases). V dropped 1 base and J dropped 3 bases, with 10 bases sitting between them. CDR1 SGHRS and CDR2 YFSETQ come from the germline V gene. This CDR3 has 14 residues. The CDR3 DNA sequence: TGCGCCAGCAGCTTGTCAGGGTGGGACACTGAAGCTTTCTTT. This codes for CASSLSGWDTEAFF.

The chain uses TRBV6-5 and TRBJ1-1; tentatively, D is TRBD1 (6 bases). Germline V gene sequence: CDR1 MNHEY, CDR2 SVGAGI. The CDR3 is 11 amino acids. Trimming pared 8 bases from V and 11 bases from J, leaving 15 bases between. This chain's CDR3 is CASAHRESAFF. Here the CDR3 DNA reads TGTGCCAGCGCACACAGGGAATCGGCTTTCTTT.

The rearrangement links TRBV3-1 (or the pseudogene TRBV3-2) to TRBJ2-3; the D gene is possibly TRBD2 (5 bases). V was trimmed by 0 bases and J by 7 bases, leaving 8 bases between them. CDR3 length equals 13 residues. Germline V CDR1 and CDR2: LGHDT, YNNKEL (reference sequence). CDR3 protein: CASSQEERNTQYF. Here the CDR3 DNA reads TGTGCCAGCAGCCAAGAGGAGCGGAATACGCAGTATTTT.

The V gene is TRBV5-1, the J gene TRBJ2-5; D not resolved. This CDR3 spans 15 amino acids. Germline V gives CDR1 SGHRS, CDR2 YFSETQ. V was pared by 4 bases and J by 1 base, with 14 bases between. The CDR3: CASSPKGGFQETQYF. In DNA form, the CDR3 reads TGCGCCAGCAGCCCCAAAGGTGGGTTCCAAGAGACCCAGTACTTC.